What follows is one T cell receptor (beta chain) and its context. The antigen it binds to is not known. The sample holds no much larger clone one base away, and base qualities are not on file. The sample comes from a study of control samples from healthy donors and cancer patients (dated by TCRdb to 2018 to 2021). CDR1 and CDR2 (KGHDR, SFDVKD) derive from the germline V gene. The trim is 2 bases for V and 3 bases for J, with a gap of 11 bases between the germline ends. There are 15 amino acids in the CDR3, from cysteine to phenylalanine inclusive. Just the 45-base CDR3 DNA is kept, in frame starting at base 1. The library was built by means of the immunoSEQ multiplex PCR assay. Imported from immuneACCESS, the table was reduced by TCRdb to in-frame sequences with V and J called. These copies leave out some clones; in studies compared against another copy, an unresolved V gene accounts for under half, and the cause of the remainder is not known. Present in this sample are 150,000 to 200,000 clones, 85% to 90% of which were seen just once. The top ten hold around 5% of the sample.

Source material: blood. This TCR was recovered from a woman in her thirties in good health. The chain links TRBV24-1 with TRBJ2-3; perhaps TRBD1 is the D gene, with 6 bases matching. Here is the DNA: TGTGCCACCAGTGATTATGGGCAGGGGACAGATACGCAGTATTTT. This gives the protein CATSDYGQGTDTQYF.